The source of this T cell receptor beta chain is a study of shared clonotypes between healthy human individuals. Assay: immunoSEQ multiplex PCR; the TCRdb copy retains only in-frame clones and omits some. The table has 400,000 to 600,000 clones, roughly 83% seen once; the top ten hold 13%. This CDR3 has 12 amino acids. V was trimmed by 4 bases and J by 4 bases, leaving 7 bases between them. Germline V gene data show CDR1 as SEHNR and CDR2 as FQNEAQ (reference sequence). The sample consisted of PBMCs. The receptor was derived from a woman in her thirties or forties in good health. Some clones in this sample may be carry-over from other donors' samples. This sequence joins TRBV7-9 and TRBJ1-2; D not certain. The CDR3 loop reads CASSSDAYGYTF. In nucleotides, the CDR3 is TGTGCCAGCAGCTCCGACGCCTATGGCTACACCTTC.